The TCR beta chain described here comes from a study of shared clonotypes between healthy human individuals. This clone was counted once. Naive CD8 cells comprised CD45RO-negative, CCR7-positively selected cells, excluding terminally differentiated effector memory CD45RA+ cells. CDR1 is SQVTM and CDR2 is ANQGSEA in the germline V gene. With 5 bases removed from V and 6 bases from J, the gap between germline ends came to 13 bases. The CDR3 has 13 residues. Clones were sequenced by immunoSEQ multiplex PCR, and TCRdb holds only the in-frame ones, with some missing. The table shows about 750,000 clones, with 90% to 95% occurring only once.

The receptor was derived from a young man in good health. The material sequenced was naive CD8+ T cells sorted from blood. V gene TRBV29-1 combines with J gene TRBJ2-2, with unresolved D. The CDR3 here is CSVQPLGSGELFF. Written as DNA, the CDR3 is TGCAGCGTTCAACCCCTAGGATCCGGGGAGCTGTTTTTT.